The TCR beta chain described here comes from a study of tumor-infiltrating lymphocytes in primary liver carcinoma. Trimming took 5 bases from V and 4 from J; bases not matched to a gene: 11. Germline V lookup: CDR1 SGHAT, CDR2 FQDESV (reference sequence). This CDR3 spans 17 amino acids. Regarding the study as a whole: Tumors had a significantly higher top-250-clone fraction than blood (p = 0.039).

Priming with a constant-region primer yielded TCR beta cDNA from roughly 0.45 ug total RNA. ARM-PCR, slightly modified, supplied the TCR beta libraries through three nested multiplex PCR rounds. It was with TRBV1-TRBV30 forward primers and a C-beta reverse primer that the first two PCR rounds were run, at roughly 10 cycles each. A single record per CDR3 protein comes from TCRdb applying MiXCR to the multiplex PCR reads. The data contain 300,000 to 400,000 distinct CDR3 sequences, around three fifths of them seen just once; the ten biggest clones take up about 6%. Germline DNA was also extracted, with blood RNA taken from unsorted whole blood. As regards this clonotype: Its antigen remains unknown.

The rearrangement links TRBV11-1 to TRBJ2-1, with 10 bases aligning to TRBD2. This clonotype was obtained from a middle-aged man with primary liver carcinoma and hepatitis B virus infection. The material sequenced was peripheral blood. DNA for the CDR3: TGTGCCAGCAGCAGTAGAATAGCGGGAGGAGAATACAATGAGCAGTTCTTC. This gives the protein CASSSRIAGGEYNEQFF.